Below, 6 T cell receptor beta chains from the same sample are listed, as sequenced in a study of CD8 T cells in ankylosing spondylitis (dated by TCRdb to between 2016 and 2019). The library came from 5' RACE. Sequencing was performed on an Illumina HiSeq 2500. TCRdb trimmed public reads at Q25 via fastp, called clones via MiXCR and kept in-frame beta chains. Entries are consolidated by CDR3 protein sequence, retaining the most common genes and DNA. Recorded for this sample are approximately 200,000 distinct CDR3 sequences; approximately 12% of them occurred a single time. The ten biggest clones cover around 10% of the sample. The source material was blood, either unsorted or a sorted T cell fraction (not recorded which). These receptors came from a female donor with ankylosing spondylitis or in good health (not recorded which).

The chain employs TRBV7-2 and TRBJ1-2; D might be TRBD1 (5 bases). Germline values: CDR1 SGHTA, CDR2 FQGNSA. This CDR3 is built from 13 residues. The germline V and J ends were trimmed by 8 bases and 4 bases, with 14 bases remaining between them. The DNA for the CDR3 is TGTGCCAGCTCCCAGACAGCTCGCTATGGCTACACCTTC. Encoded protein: CASSQTARYGYTF.

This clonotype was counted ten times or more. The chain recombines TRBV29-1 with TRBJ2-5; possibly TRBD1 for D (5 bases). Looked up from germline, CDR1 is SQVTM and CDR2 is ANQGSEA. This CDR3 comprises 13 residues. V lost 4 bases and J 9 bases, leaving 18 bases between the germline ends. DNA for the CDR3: TGCAGCGTTGTCGGTCCCGCCCAAGGGGCCCAGTACTTC. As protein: CSVVGPAQGAQYF.

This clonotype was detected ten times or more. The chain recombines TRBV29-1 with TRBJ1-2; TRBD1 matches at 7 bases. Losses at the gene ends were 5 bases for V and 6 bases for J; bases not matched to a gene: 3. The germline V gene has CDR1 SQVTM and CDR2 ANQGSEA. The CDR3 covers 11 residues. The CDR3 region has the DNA TGCAGCGTTAGACAGGGTGATGGCTACACCTTC. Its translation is CSVRQGDGYTF.

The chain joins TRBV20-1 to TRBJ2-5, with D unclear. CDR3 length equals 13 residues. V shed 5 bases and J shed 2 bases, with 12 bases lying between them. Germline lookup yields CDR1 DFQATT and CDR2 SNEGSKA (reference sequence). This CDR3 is CSAGSGLQETQYF. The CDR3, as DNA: TGCAGTGCTGGATCGGGCCTACAAGAGACCCAGTACTTC.

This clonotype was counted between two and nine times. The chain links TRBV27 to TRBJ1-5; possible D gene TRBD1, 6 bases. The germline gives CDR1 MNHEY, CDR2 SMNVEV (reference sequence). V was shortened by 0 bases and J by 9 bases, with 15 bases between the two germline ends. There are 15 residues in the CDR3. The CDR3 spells CASSLSTDPGVPQHF. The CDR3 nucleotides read TGTGCCAGCAGTTTATCTACAGACCCAGGGGTGCCCCAGCATTTT.

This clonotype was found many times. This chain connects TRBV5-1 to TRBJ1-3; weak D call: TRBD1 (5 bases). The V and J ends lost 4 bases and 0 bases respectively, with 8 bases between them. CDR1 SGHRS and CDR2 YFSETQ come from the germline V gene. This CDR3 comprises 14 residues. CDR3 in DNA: TGCGCCAGCAGCGGGGGGACCTCTGGAAACACCATATATTTT. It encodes CASSGGTSGNTIYF.